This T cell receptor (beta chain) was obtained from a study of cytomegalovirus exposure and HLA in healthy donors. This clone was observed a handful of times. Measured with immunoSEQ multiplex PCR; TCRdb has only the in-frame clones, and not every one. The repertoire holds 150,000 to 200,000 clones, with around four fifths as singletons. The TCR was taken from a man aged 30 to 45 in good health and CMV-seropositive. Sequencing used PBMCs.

Here the CDR3 reads CASSQDLNPHYYEQYF. CDR3 DNA sequence: TGCGCCAGCAGCCAGGACTTAAATCCCCACTACTACGAGCAGTACTTC. V usage is TRBV4-3 and J usage is TRBJ2-7; the D gene is possibly TRBD2 (5 bases). Germline V gives CDR1 LGHNA, CDR2 YSLEER. The ends were cut back, 3 bases at V and 3 bases at J, with 18 bases in the middle. The CDR3 runs 16 residues.